These 25 T cell receptor beta chains were sequenced from one sample in a study of control samples from healthy donors and cancer patients. Only in-frame clones appear in the TCRdb table, and some are missing; sequencing was by immunoSEQ multiplex PCR. The top ten clones hold approximately 7% of a sample with about 140,000 clones, about 89% of them seen once. Sequencing used blood. All receptors come from a man between 18 and 35 years old in good health.

V usage is TRBV6-5 and J usage is TRBJ1-4, with D possibly matching TRBD1 (5 bases). Germline V gene data show CDR1 as MNHEY and CDR2 as SVGAGI. V lost 2 bases and J lost 0, with 7 bases in between. The CDR3 is made up of 15 amino acids. DNA for the CDR3: TGTGCCAGCAGTTACGCAGGGTCAACTAATGAAAAACTGTTTTTT. Its translation: CASSYAGSTNEKLFF.

The table lists this clone with a count of one. This chain links TRBV9 with TRBJ2-5, with 7 bases identical to TRBD2. This CDR3 comprises 14 residues. The trim removed 8 bases at V and 2 bases at J, leaving 9 bases unmatched. CDR1 is SGDLS, CDR2 YYNGEE, per germline. The CDR3 DNA reads TGTGCCAGACGCGAACGGGGACTACAAGAGACCCAGTACTTC. It specifies CARRERGLQETQYF.

The rearrangement uses TRBV9 and TRBJ1-2, with 8 bases aligning to TRBD1. Trimming at V came to 1 base and at J to 2 bases, leaving 1 base not matched to a gene. From germline, CDR1 is SGDLS and CDR2 YYNGEE. CDR3 size: 14 residues. In nucleotides, the CDR3 is TGTGCCAGCAGCGTACAGGGGGCAAACTATGGCTACACCTTC. This translates into CASSVQGANYGYTF.

The chain has TRBV14 and TRBJ1-3; D remains ambiguous. Germline V gene data show CDR1 as SGHDN and CDR2 as FVKESK. Trimming removed 4 bases at V and 0 bases at J, with 7 bases between. The CDR3 consists of 14 residues. CDR3 DNA: TGTGCCAGCAGCCCGGTTAGCTCTGGAAACACCATATATTTT. It specifies CASSPVSSGNTIYF.

This chain links TRBV2 with TRBJ1-3; 8 bases match TRBD1. Germline lookup yields CDR1 SNHLY and CDR2 FYNNEI. With 6 bases clipped from V and 0 bases from J, the junction kept 13 bases outside the gene matches. The CDR3 sequence is 18 residues long. The CDR3 spells CASSLQGGRIFSGNTIYF. The CDR3 DNA reads TGTGCCAGCAGCCTACAGGGGGGGAGAATATTCTCTGGAAACACCATATATTTT. Full variable domain (remainder filled in from reference TRBV2 and TRBJ1-3): EPEVTQTPSHQVTQMGQEVILRCVPISNHLYFYWYRQILGQKVEFLVSFYNNEISEKSEIFDDQFSVERPDGSNFTLKIRSTKLEDSAMYFCASSLQGGRIFSGNTIYFGEGSWLTVV.

The chain carries TRBV2 and TRBJ1-1; D might be TRBD1 (5 bases). CDR3 size: 13 residues. V was cut by 6 bases and J by 6 bases, with 14 bases left in between. In germline, CDR1 is SNHLY, CDR2 FYNNEI. In DNA, the CDR3 is TGTGCCAGCAGAGAGCAGGGCAGCGCTGAAGCTTTCTTT. Translation: CASREQGSAEAFF.

This chain links TRBV6-1 with TRBJ1-5; a possible D gene is TRBD1 (6 bases). Germline CDR1 and CDR2: MNHNS and SASEGT. The V end was cut by 3 bases, the J end by 4 bases, with 13 bases between. This CDR3 has 15 residues. CDR3 region: CASSDRGDKNQPQHF. The CDR3 DNA reads as TGTGCCAGCAGTGATCGGGGGGACAAGAATCAGCCCCAGCATTTT.

J is TRBJ1-4 and V is TRBV27; 7 nucleotides match TRBD1. CDR1 and CDR2 from the germline V gene are MNHEY and SMNVEV (reference sequence). The length of the CDR3 is 14 residues. V shed 4 bases, J shed 3 bases, and the junction held 2 bases outside the gene matches. CDR3 DNA sequence: TGTGCCAGCAGTTACCAGGGGGCTAATGAAAAACTGTTTTTT. Translated: CASSYQGANEKLFF.

This chain uses TRBV28 with TRBJ2-7, with 13 bases that match TRBD2. V gave up 6 bases and J gave up 4 bases; unmatched junction bases: 6. The germline V gene encodes CDR1 MDHEN and CDR2 SYDVKM. The CDR3 covers 15 residues. The CDR3 is CASSPGLAGVYEQYF. Here the CDR3 DNA reads TGTGCCAGCAGCCCAGGACTAGCGGGGGTGTACGAGCAGTACTTC.

The chain links TRBV19 to TRBJ1-1, with TRBD1 matching 8 bases. CDR1 LNHDA and CDR2 SQIVND come from the germline V gene (reference sequence). CDR3 length: 16 amino acids. J gave up 2 bases and V 3 bases, and 8 bases lay outside the gene matches. Here the CDR3 DNA reads TGTGCCAGTAGTATTTCGGGCAGGGGGCAAAACACTGAAGCTTTCTTT. Protein: CASSISGRGQNTEAFF.

The chain recombines TRBV10-3 with TRBJ2-3, with 8 bases matching TRBD1. Germline V CDR1 and CDR2: ENHRY, SYGVKD. CDR3 size: 15 residues. The V gene end was trimmed by 2 bases and the J gene end by 2 bases; junction bases not matched to a gene: 3. The DNA for the CDR3 is TGTGCCATCAGTGAGCACAGGGGGAACACAGATACGCAGTATTTT. Translated, it gives CAISEHRGNTDTQYF.

This chain connects TRBV7-3 to TRBJ1-2; 9 bases align to TRBD1. Unmatched junction bases numbered 4, after V lost 5 bases and J lost 6 bases. The CDR3 has 13 amino acids. The germline gives CDR1 SGHTA, CDR2 FQGTGA. The CDR3 protein is CASSPRTGDGYTF. For the CDR3, the DNA is TGTGCCAGCAGCCCTCGGACAGGGGATGGCTACACCTTC.

This chain links TRBV5-1 with TRBJ2-7, with D unclear. V gave up 1 base and J gave up 3 bases, with 8 bases separating them. The CDR3 totals 13 residues. CDR1 and CDR2 from the germline V gene are SGHRS and YFSETQ. CDR3 sequence (DNA): TGCGCCAGCAGCTTGCCTGATAGCTACGAGCAGTACTTC. It translates to CASSLPDSYEQYF.

The chain has TRBV7-2 and TRBJ2-2; D not resolved. The CDR3 totals 14 residues. Trimming shortened V by 1 base and J by 7 bases, and 10 bases separated the two germline ends. Germline assignment: CDR1 SGHTA and CDR2 FQGNSA. CDR3 in DNA: TGTGCCAGCAGCTTAGATGGGTACGGCGGGGAGCTGTTTTTT. This translates into CASSLDGYGGELFF.

This clone was seen just once. The rearrangement uses TRBV3-1 (or the pseudogene TRBV3-2) and TRBJ1-2; 9 nucleotides match TRBD1. The CDR3 is made up of 13 amino acids. CDR1 LGHDT and CDR2 YNNKEL come from the germline V gene (reference sequence). V gave up 7 bases and J gave up 8 bases; unmatched junction bases: 8. The CDR3 nucleotides are TGTGCCAGCACAAAGGGACAGGGCGGCGGCTACACCTTC. Translation gives CASTKGQGGGYTF.

The V and J genes are TRBV7-2 and TRBJ2-1; a possible D gene is TRBD2 (6 bases). Germline CDR1 is SGHTA and CDR2 is FQGNSA. The CDR3 has 17 amino acids. The V end lost 2 bases, the J end lost 1 base, and 15 bases lay between the germline ends. CDR3 in amino acids: CASSLKVGGSSYNEQFF. CDR3 DNA: TGTGCCAGCAGCTTAAAGGTCGGGGGATCGTCCTACAATGAGCAGTTCTTC.

The rearrangement uses TRBV28 and TRBJ1-2; D is undetermined. V lost 8 bases to trimming and J lost 2 bases, with 15 bases between them. The V gene's germline CDR1 is MDHEN and CDR2 SYDVKM. This CDR3 comprises 14 residues. The CDR3 sequence: CASRNVGSNYGYTF. The CDR3 nucleotides are TGTGCCAGCCGAAACGTCGGCTCCAACTATGGCTACACCTTC.

This clone occurred a few times. The V and J genes are TRBV7-2 and TRBJ1-3; D is possibly TRBD1 (6 bases). Deletions cut 5 bases from V and 0 bases from J, with 17 bases between. This CDR3 is 17 amino acids long. From germline, CDR1 is SGHTA and CDR2 FQGNSA. The CDR3 DNA sequence: TGTGCCAGCAGCGGGGGGGCAGGGGTACGCTCTGGAAACACCATATATTTT. Its protein is CASSGGAGVRSGNTIYF.

The table lists this clone with a count of one. J is TRBJ2-1 and V is TRBV19, with D uncertain. Deletions cut 3 bases from V and 8 bases from J, with 5 bases between. There are 11 residues in the CDR3. CDR1 and CDR2 (germline): LNHDA, SQIVND (reference sequence). This CDR3 reads CASSMWDEQFF. The CDR3, as DNA: TGTGCCAGTAGTATGTGGGATGAGCAGTTCTTC.

The chain is built from TRBV7-9 and TRBJ1-1, with D hard to call. Trimming removed 0 bases from V and 3 bases from J, with 8 bases in between. There are 14 residues in the CDR3. Per germline, CDR1 SEHNR and CDR2 FQNEAQ (reference sequence). The CDR3 loop is CASSLARMDTEAFF. The CDR3, as DNA: TGTGCCAGCAGCTTAGCCAGGATGGACACTGAAGCTTTCTTT.

In regard to this clone: The same CDR3 arises from other DNA sequences in this sample as well. The rearrangement uses TRBV11-1 and TRBJ2-1; TRBD2 matches 11 bases. Germline V gene sequence: CDR1 SGHAT, CDR2 FQDESV (reference sequence). Trimming removed 0 bases from V and 10 bases from J; junction bases left unmatched: 5. There are 15 residues in the CDR3. CDR3 nucleotide sequence: TGTGCCAGCAGCTTAGCTAGCGGGGGGGCAGGCGAGCAGTTCTTC. It translates to CASSLASGGAGEQFF. The full variable domain, in which reference TRBV11-1 and TRBJ2-1 provide the parts outside the CDR3, is EAEVAQSPRYKITEKSQAVAFWCDPISGHATLYWYRQILGQGPELLVQFQDESVVDDSQLPKDRFSAERLKGVDSTLKIQPAELGDSAMYLCASSLASGGAGEQFFGPGTRLTVL.

CDR3 loop: CASSLLGYDRAKFSGANVLTF. In nucleotides, the CDR3 is TGTGCCAGCAGTTTGTTGGGGTATGACAGGGCGAAATTCTCTGGGGCCAACGTCCTGACTTTC. The chain links TRBV28 to TRBJ2-6; TRBD1 matches at 7 bases. The trim removed 3 bases at V and 0 bases at J, leaving 17 bases unmatched. The germline V gene encodes CDR1 MDHEN and CDR2 SYDVKM. CDR3 length: 21 residues.

This sequence joins TRBV7-9 and TRBJ2-5, with a tentative D call TRBD1 (5 bases). Germline CDR1 reads SEHNR; CDR2 reads FQNEAQ (reference sequence). The CDR3 runs to 16 residues. Trimming removed 1 base from V and 5 bases from J, with 17 bases in between. The CDR3 region has the DNA TGTGCCAGCAGCTTAGGTCAGGGAAGCCCCTACGAGACCCAGTACTTC. It codes for CASSLGQGSPYETQYF.

The V call is TRBV30, the J call TRBJ2-2; 8 nucleotides align to TRBD1. The CDR3 spans 15 residues. Losses at the gene ends were 1 base for V and 9 bases for J; bases not matched to a gene: 10. Germline V gives CDR1 GTSNPN, CDR2 SVGIG (reference sequence). CDR3 nucleotide sequence: TGTGCCTGGAGTGCAGGGACAGGTATTAACCGGGAGCTGTTTTTT. Amino acids: CAWSAGTGINRELFF.

CDR3 bases: TGTGCCAGCAGCTGGAGCGGGGGGGCAGGGGGCGGTGAGCAGTTCTTC. This translates into CASSWSGGAGGGEQFF. The genes are TRBV7-2 and TRBJ2-1, with TRBD2 matching 10 bases. CDR3 length equals 16 residues. V lost 4 bases, J lost 9 bases, and 12 bases stayed unmatched. Germline V gene lookup returns CDR1 SGHTA and CDR2 FQGNSA.